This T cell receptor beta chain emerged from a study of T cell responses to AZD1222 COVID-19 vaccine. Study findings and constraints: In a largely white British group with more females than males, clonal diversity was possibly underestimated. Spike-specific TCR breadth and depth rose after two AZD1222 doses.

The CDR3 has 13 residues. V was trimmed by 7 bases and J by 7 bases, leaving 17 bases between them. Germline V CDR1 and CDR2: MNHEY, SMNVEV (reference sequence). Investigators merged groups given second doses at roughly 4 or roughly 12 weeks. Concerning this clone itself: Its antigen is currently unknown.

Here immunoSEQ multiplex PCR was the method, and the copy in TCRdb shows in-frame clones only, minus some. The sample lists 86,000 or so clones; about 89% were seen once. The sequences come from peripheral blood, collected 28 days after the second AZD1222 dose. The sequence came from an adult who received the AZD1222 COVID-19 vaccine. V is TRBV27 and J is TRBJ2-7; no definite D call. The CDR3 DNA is TGTGCCAGCAAAGTGACAATGGGTTTTGAGCAGTACTTC. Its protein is CASKVTMGFEQYF.